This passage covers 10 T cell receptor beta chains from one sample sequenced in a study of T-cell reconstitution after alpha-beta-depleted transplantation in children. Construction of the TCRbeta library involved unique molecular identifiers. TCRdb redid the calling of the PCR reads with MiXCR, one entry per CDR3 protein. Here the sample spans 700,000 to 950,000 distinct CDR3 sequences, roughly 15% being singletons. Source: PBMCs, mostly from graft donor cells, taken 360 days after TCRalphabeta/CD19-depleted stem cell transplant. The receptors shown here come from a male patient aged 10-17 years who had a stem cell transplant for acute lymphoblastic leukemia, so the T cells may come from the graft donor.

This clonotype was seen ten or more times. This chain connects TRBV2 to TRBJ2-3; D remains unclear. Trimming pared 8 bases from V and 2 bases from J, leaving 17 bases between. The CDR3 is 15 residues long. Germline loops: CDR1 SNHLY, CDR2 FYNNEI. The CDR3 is CASAVLESITDTQYF. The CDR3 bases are TGTGCCAGCGCCGTTTTAGAGTCGATCACAGATACGCAGTATTTT.

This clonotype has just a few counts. The CDR3 nucleotides read TGTGCCAGCAGCCCCGAGGGGAGGGAGAAAGTAGGGGAGCAGTTCTTC. Its translation is CASSPEGREKVGEQFF. The chain couples TRBV7-9 to TRBJ2-1; 7 bases map to TRBD2. The J segment lost 10 bases and the V segment lost 5 bases, leaving 17 bases of the junction unmatched. Looked up from germline, CDR1 is SEHNR and CDR2 is FQNEAQ (reference sequence). This CDR3 contains 16 residues.

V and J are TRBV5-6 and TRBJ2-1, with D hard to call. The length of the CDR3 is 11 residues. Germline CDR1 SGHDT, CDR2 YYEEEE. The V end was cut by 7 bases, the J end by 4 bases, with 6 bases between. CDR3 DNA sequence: TGTGCCAGCGCCTTATACAATGAGCAGTTCTTC. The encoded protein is CASALYNEQFF.

CDR3 protein: CALGQRRQPQHF. The CDR3 DNA is TGTGCCTTGGGACAGAGGCGGCAGCCCCAGCATTTT. The V call is TRBV28, the J call TRBJ1-5; TRBD1 aligns across 7 bases. The CDR3 runs to 12 residues. Losses at the gene ends were 11 bases for V and 7 bases for J; bases not matched to a gene: 8. Germline CDR1 and CDR2: MDHEN and SYDVKM.

DNA of the CDR3: TGCGCCAGCAGCTTCACGGGCGCTGAAGCTTTCTTT. Its translation: CASSFTGAEAFF. The genes are TRBV5-1 and TRBJ1-1; no clear D gene. The CDR3 covers 12 residues. Germline CDR1 SGHRS, CDR2 YFSETQ. V lost 2 bases, J lost 6 bases, and 8 bases lay in between.

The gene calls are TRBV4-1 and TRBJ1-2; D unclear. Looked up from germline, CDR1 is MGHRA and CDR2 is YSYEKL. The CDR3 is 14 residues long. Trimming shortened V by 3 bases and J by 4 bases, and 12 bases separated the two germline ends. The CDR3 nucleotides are TGCGCCAGCAGCCAGTCGGGTGAGGGCTATGGCTACACCTTC. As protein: CASSQSGEGYGYTF.

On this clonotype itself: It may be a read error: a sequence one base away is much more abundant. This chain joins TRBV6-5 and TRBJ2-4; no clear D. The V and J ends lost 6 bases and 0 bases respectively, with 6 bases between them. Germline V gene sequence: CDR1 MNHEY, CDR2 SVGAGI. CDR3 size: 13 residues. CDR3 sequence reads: CASRLIAKNIQYF. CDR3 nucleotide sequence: TGTGCCAGCAGATTAATAGCCAAAAACATTCAGTACTTC.

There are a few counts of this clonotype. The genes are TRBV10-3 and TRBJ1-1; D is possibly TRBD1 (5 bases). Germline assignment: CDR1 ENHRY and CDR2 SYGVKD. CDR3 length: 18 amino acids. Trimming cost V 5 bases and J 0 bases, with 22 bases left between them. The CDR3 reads CAISTPGSGGSLNTEAFF. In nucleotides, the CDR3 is TGTGCCATCAGTACCCCGGGGAGCGGGGGGTCATTGAACACTGAAGCTTTCTTT.

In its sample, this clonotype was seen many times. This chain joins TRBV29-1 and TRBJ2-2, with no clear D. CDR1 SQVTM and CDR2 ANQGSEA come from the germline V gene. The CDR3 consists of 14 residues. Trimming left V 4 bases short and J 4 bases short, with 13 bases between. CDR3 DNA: TGCAGCGTTGGTCAGGCTTCGAGCACCGGGGAGCTGTTTTTT. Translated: CSVGQASSTGELFF.

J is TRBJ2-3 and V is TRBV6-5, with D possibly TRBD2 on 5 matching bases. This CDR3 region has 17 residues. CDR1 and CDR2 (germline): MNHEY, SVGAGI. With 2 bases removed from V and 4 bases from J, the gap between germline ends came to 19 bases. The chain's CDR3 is CASSYPRPCERADTQYF. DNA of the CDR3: TGTGCCAGCAGTTACCCGCGGCCCTGTGAGAGGGCAGATACGCAGTATTTT.